These T cell receptor beta chains were read from a single sample in a study of beta chain features in type 1 diabetes. This table comes from immunoSEQ multiplex PCR, and its TCRdb copy is limited to in-frame clones, with some not included. The data contain 550,000 to 850,000 clones, roughly 12% of them singletons. Sequencing was carried out using naive CD4+ T cells from blood. These TCRs come from a man aged 18 to 30 with type 1 diabetes. Both conserved end residues are part of each CDR3. Each record gives: J gene, D gene, V gene, clone size, CDR3 protein, CDR3 DNA. A D gene is named only where the DNA matches it firmly. The listing skips clone size in some rows; elsewhere it reads once, few, many or a size class.

>TRBJ2-2|NA|TRBV18|few
CASSPPGTGELFF
TGTGCCAGCTCACCACCGGGGACCGGGGAGCTGTTTTTT
>TRBJ1-3|NA|TRBV7-9|few
CASSLERQMSGNTIYF
TGTGCCAGCAGCTTAGAGCGGCAGATGTCTGGAAACACCATATATTTT
>TRBJ2-3|NA|TRBV5-4|few
CASSLDADTQYF
TGTGCCAGCAGCCTCGATGCAGATACGCAGTATTTT
>TRBJ2-3|NA|TRBV5-1|few
CASSPSSWTDTQYF
TGCGCCAGCAGTCCATCTTCCTGGACAGATACGCAGTATTTT
>TRBJ1-2|NA|TRBV15|NA
CATSPTANYGYTF
TGTGCCACCAGCCCGACAGCTAACTATGGCTACACCTTC
>TRBJ1-1|NA|TRBV6-1|NA
CASSTRVVAEAFF
TGTGCCAGCAGTACAAGGGTAGTCGCTGAAGCTTTCTTT
>TRBJ2-6|NA|TRBV30|NA
CAWSVGQSHVLTF
TGTGCCTGGAGTGTAGGACAAAGCCACGTCCTGACTTTC
>TRBJ1-6|NA|TRBV2|few
CASSGPEDSPLHF
TGTGCCAGCAGTGGACCCGAGGATTCACCCCTCCACTTT
>TRBJ2-2|NA|TRBV10-3|few
CAISNRDANTGELFF
TGTGCCATCAGTAACCGGGACGCGAACACCGGGGAGCTGTTTTTT
>TRBJ1-1|TRBD1|TRBV30|few
CAWSLPGGAWPEAFF
TGTGCCTGGAGTCTCCCAGGGGGCGCGTGGCCTGAAGCTTTCTTT
>TRBJ2-1|NA|TRBV7-9|NA
CASSSLGRDKSYNEQFF
TGTGCCAGCAGCTCCCTGGGCAGGGACAAATCCTACAATGAGCAGTTCTTC
>TRBJ2-6|TRBD1|TRBV2|few
CASSVDRVLSGANVLTF
TGTGCCAGCAGTGTGGACAGGGTACTATCTGGGGCCAACGTCCTGACTTTC
>TRBJ1-2|NA|TRBV5-4|NA
CASSPGIGYTF
TGTGCCAGCAGCCCGGGGATCGGCTACACCTTC
>TRBJ1-5|NA|TRBV4-1|few
CASSQEASYSNQPQHF
TGCGCCAGCAGCCAAGAAGCGTCCTATAGCAATCAGCCCCAGCATTTT
>TRBJ1-2|NA|TRBV5-1|few
CASSLLGSNYGYTF
TGCGCCAGCAGCTTGTTAGGGTCTAACTATGGCTACACCTTC
>TRBJ1-2|NA|TRBV11-2|NA
CASSSLRAGTYGYTF
TGTGCCAGCAGCTCTCTCCGGGCAGGGACCTATGGCTACACCTTC
>TRBJ2-2|NA|TRBV18|NA
CASSPETANTGELFF
TGTGCCAGCTCACCCGAGACAGCGAACACCGGGGAGCTGTTTTTT
>TRBJ1-2|NA|TRBV28|NA
CASSLSGATHYGYTF
TGTGCCAGCAGTTTATCCGGGGCCACTCACTATGGCTACACCTTC
>TRBJ2-1|TRBD2|TRBV27|NA
CASSPFPSPSGGAGEQFF
TGTGCCAGCAGTCCCTTCCCTTCCCCTAGCGGGGGGGCCGGTGAGCAGTTCTTC
>TRBJ1-2|NA|TRBV5-1|NA
CASSWAQGMSGYTF
TGCGCCAGCAGCTGGGCACAGGGAATGTCTGGCTACACCTTC
>TRBJ2-5|TRBD1|TRBV2|few
CASSTDRGHETQYF
TGTGCCAGCAGTACCGACAGGGGGCACGAGACCCAGTACTTC
>TRBJ2-1|TRBD2|TRBV7-8|few
CASSSSGGSYNEQFF
TGTGCCAGCAGCTCTAGCGGTGGCTCCTACAATGAGCAGTTCTTC
>TRBJ2-3|TRBD2|TRBV5-1|NA
CASSPGTSLTDTQYF
TGCGCCAGCAGCCCCGGGACTAGCCTCACAGATACGCAGTATTTT
>TRBJ2-3|NA|TRBV5-6|NA
CASSLMDSTDTQYF
TGTGCCAGCAGCTTGATGGATAGCACAGATACGCAGTATTTT
>TRBJ1-2|TRBD1|TRBV6-5|few
CATGVNYGYTF
TGTGCGACAGGGGTAAACTATGGCTACACCTTC
>TRBJ2-1|TRBD1|TRBV6-6|NA
CASSPTGEGYNEQFF
TGTGCCAGCAGTCCGACAGGGGAAGGATACAATGAGCAGTTCTTC
>TRBJ2-5|NA|TRBV6-1|NA
CASSDNGGTETQYF
TGTGCCAGCAGTGATAATGGGGGCACAGAGACCCAGTACTTC
>TRBJ1-5|TRBD1|TRBV30|NA
CAWTHPGQGGMNNQPQHF
TGTGCCTGGACTCATCCGGGACAGGGAGGGATGAACAATCAGCCCCAGCATTTT
>TRBJ1-2|NA|TRBV6-5|few
CASSLYQGISYGYTF
TGTGCCAGCAGTCTATACCAGGGTATTAGCTATGGCTACACCTTC
>TRBJ1-2|TRBD1|TRBV7-9|NA
CASSLGTGNYGYTF
TGTGCCAGCAGCTTAGGGACAGGGAACTATGGCTACACCTTC
>TRBJ2-7|TRBD1|TRBV18|NA
CASSLDPPGQVFYEQYF
TGTGCCAGCTCACTAGACCCACCGGGACAGGTTTTCTACGAGCAGTACTTC
>TRBJ2-7|NA|TRBV19|few
CASSNEGFTYEQYF
TGTGCCAGTAGTAACGAGGGGTTCACCTACGAGCAGTACTTC
>TRBJ2-5|NA|TRBV18|NA
CASSELGETQYF
TGTGCCAGCTCAGAGTTGGGAGAGACCCAGTACTTC
>TRBJ1-2|NA|TRBV25-1|few
CASSARQPSVYGYTF
TGTGCCAGCAGTGCTAGGCAGCCTTCGGTCTATGGCTACACCTTC
>TRBJ2-5|NA|TRBV7-2|few
CASSLDRGWQETQYF
TGTGCCAGCAGCTTAGATAGAGGGTGGCAAGAGACCCAGTACTTC
>TRBJ2-5|NA|TRBV5-1|NA
CASSDRNQETQYF
TGCGCCAGCTCCGACAGGAACCAAGAGACCCAGTACTTC
>TRBJ2-7|NA|TRBV19|NA
CASSRTVRGTSYEQYF
TGTGCCAGTAGTAGAACTGTACGGGGGACCTCCTACGAGCAGTACTTC
>TRBJ1-2|NA|TRBV9|NA
CASSVVGFGYTF
TGTGCCAGCAGCGTAGTTGGATTCGGCTACACCTTC
>TRBJ1-4|NA|TRBV30|NA
CAWSEGSEKLFF
TGTGCCTGGAGTGAGGGGAGTGAAAAACTGTTTTTT
>TRBJ1-1|NA|TRBV4-1|few
CASSQVTQGAEAFF
TGCGCCAGCAGCCAAGTCACCCAGGGTGCTGAAGCTTTCTTT
>TRBJ2-7|NA|TRBV11-3|few
CASSLAYEQYF
TGTGCCAGCAGCTTAGCCTACGAGCAGTACTTC
>TRBJ2-5|TRBD2|TRBV6-4|few
CASSAGGQETQYF
TGTGCCAGCAGTGCGGGGGGCCAAGAGACCCAGTACTTC
>TRBJ2-2|TRBD2|TRBV18|once
CASSPTSGGNTGELFF
TGTGCCAGCTCACCGACTAGCGGGGGAAACACCGGGGAGCTGTTTTTT
>TRBJ2-5|NA|TRBV29-1|few
CSVLGLSWGWETQYF
TGCAGCGTTCTTGGGCTTAGTTGGGGGTGGGAGACCCAGTACTTC
>TRBJ1-2|NA|TRBV7-9|few
CASSPQGGANYGYTF
TGTGCCAGCAGCCCTCAGGGAGGCGCTAACTATGGCTACACCTTC
>TRBJ1-3|NA|TRBV6-6|few
CASSWGLGNTIYF
TGTGCCAGCAGCTGGGGGCTTGGAAACACCATATATTTT
>TRBJ2-6|TRBD2|TRBV7-9|few
CASSLLAGNSGANVLTF
TGTGCCAGCAGCTTACTAGCGGGGAACTCTGGGGCCAACGTCCTGACTTTC
>TRBJ1-4|NA|TRBV29-1|NA
CSVAVAGGEKLFF
TGCAGCGTTGCGGTGGCAGGCGGTGAAAAACTGTTTTTT
>TRBJ1-2|NA|TRBV7-9|few
CASSLSTNYGYTF
TGTGCCAGCAGCTTGTCTACGAACTATGGCTACACCTTC